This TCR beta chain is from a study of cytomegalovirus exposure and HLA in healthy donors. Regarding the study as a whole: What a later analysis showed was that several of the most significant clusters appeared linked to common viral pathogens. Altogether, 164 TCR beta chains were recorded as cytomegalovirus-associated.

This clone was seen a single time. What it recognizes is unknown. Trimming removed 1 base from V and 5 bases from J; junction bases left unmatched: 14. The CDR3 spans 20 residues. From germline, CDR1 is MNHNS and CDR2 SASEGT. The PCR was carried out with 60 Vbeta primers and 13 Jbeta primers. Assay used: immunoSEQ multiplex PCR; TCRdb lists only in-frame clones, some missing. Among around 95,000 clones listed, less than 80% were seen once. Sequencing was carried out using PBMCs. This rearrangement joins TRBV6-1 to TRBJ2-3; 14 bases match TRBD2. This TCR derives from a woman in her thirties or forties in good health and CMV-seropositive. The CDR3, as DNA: TGTGCCAGCAGTGAAGGAGACGGGACTAGCGGGAGTTTGGGTGTAGATACGCAGTATTTT. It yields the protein CASSEGDGTSGSLGVDTQYF.